Below, 7 T cell receptor beta chains from the same sample are listed, as sequenced in a study of blood T cell repertoires in COVID-19. Sequencing used immunoSEQ multiplex PCR; TCRdb keeps in-frame clones, though not all of them. The sample lists 75,000 to 95,000 clones, around four fifths occurring once. Input material: peripheral blood. Receptor source: a human donor in a cohort sampled during active COVID-19.

The genes are TRBV9 and TRBJ2-2, with 8 bases identical to TRBD1. The CDR3 spans 14 residues. After removal of 3 bases from V and 7 bases from J, the junction contained 5 bases not matched to a gene. Per the germline V gene, CDR1 is SGDLS and CDR2 is YYNGEE. The CDR3: CASSAQGAGGELFF. The CDR3 bases are TGTGCCAGCAGCGCCCAGGGGGCTGGCGGGGAGCTGTTTTTT.

This clone was recorded once. The chain joins TRBV2 to TRBJ1-1, with D maybe TRBD1 (5 bases). Trimming cost V 5 bases and J 13 bases, with 26 bases left between them. This CDR3 region has 15 residues. Germline CDR1 SNHLY, CDR2 FYNNEI. The CDR3 reads CASSIMGGTPPEGFF. The CDR3 nucleotides are TGTGCCAGCAGTATCATGGGCGGGACCCCCCCTGAGGGTTTCTTT.

The gene calls are TRBV7-9 and TRBJ1-1; D perhaps matches TRBD1 (5 bases). The V and J ends lost 6 bases and 6 bases respectively, with 11 bases between them. Germline lookup yields CDR1 SEHNR and CDR2 FQNEAQ (reference sequence). The CDR3 runs to 12 residues. The CDR3 nucleotides read TGTGCCAGCAGTTTCCGGGGGGCTGAAGCTTTCTTT. As protein: CASSFRGAEAFF.

The rearrangement uses TRBV5-8 and TRBJ1-3, with no clear D. V lost 7 bases to trimming and J lost 3 bases, with 11 bases between them. CDR1 and CDR2 (germline): SGHTS, YDEGEE. The CDR3 has 13 amino acids. The DNA for the CDR3 is TGTGCCAGCTGGAGAGAGATTGGAAACACCATATATTTT. Translated, it gives CASWREIGNTIYF.

This chain joins TRBV7-6 and TRBJ2-1; TRBD1 aligns across 8 bases. The CDR3 extends over 15 amino acids. The germline CDR1 and CDR2 sequences are SGHVS and FNYEAQ. The ends lost 1 base at V and 10 bases at J; junction bases unmatched: 9. CDR3 residues: CASSLEGRGHREQFF. CDR3 nucleotides: TGTGCCAGCAGCTTAGAAGGCAGGGGGCACCGGGAGCAGTTCTTC.

This chain links TRBV7-9 with TRBJ2-5; TRBD2 is a possible D gene (6 bases). This CDR3 has 15 residues. Germline V lookup: CDR1 SEHNR, CDR2 FQNEAQ (reference sequence). Between the trimmed V and J ends, which lost 5 bases and 3 bases, there was a span of 16 bases. The CDR3 is CASSPRESIEETQYF. CDR3 sequence (DNA): TGTGCCAGCAGCCCTCGGGAGAGCATAGAAGAGACCCAGTACTTC.

The chain employs TRBV2 and TRBJ2-2, with 7 bases fitting TRBD2. The V gene end was trimmed by 4 bases and the J gene end by 3 bases; junction bases not matched to a gene: 5. The CDR3 runs 15 residues. Germline values: CDR1 SNHLY, CDR2 FYNNEI. CDR3 nucleotides: TGTGCCAGCAGTGCCGGGACTAAGTACACCGGGGAGCTGTTTTTT. Translation: CASSAGTKYTGELFF.